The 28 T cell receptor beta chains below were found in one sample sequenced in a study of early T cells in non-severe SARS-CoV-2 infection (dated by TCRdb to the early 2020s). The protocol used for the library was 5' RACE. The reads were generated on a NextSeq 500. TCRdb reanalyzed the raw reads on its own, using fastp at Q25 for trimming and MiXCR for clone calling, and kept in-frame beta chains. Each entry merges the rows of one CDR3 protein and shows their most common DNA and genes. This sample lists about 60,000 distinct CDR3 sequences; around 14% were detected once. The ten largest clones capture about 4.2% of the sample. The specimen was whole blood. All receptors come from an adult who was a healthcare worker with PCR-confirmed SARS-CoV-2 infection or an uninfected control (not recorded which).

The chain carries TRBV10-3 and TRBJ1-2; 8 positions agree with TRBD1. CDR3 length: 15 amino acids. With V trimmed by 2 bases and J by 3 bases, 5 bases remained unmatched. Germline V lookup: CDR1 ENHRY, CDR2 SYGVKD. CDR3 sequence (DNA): TGTGCCATCAGTGAGGGCCCGGGACAGGACTATGGCTACACCTTC. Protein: CAISEGPGQDYGYTF.

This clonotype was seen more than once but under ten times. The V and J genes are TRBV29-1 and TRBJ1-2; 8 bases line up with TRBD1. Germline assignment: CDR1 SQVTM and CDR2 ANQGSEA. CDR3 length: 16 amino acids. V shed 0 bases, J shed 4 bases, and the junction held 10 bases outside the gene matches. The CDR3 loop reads CSVEDSGTGEPYGYTF. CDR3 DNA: TGCAGCGTTGAAGATTCCGGGACAGGCGAACCCTATGGCTACACCTTC.

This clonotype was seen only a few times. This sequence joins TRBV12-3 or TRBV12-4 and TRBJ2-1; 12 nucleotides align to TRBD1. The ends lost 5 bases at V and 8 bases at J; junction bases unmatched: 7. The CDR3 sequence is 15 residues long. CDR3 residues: CASSPTGQGADEQFF. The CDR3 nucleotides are TGTGCCAGCAGTCCAACGGGACAGGGGGCAGATGAGCAGTTCTTC.

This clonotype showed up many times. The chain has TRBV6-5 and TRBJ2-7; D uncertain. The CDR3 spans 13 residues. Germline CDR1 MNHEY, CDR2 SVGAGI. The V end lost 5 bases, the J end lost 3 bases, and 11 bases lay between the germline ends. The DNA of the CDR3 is TGTGCCAGCAGTGGGTGGGGTAACTACGAGCAGTACTTC. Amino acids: CASSGWGNYEQYF.

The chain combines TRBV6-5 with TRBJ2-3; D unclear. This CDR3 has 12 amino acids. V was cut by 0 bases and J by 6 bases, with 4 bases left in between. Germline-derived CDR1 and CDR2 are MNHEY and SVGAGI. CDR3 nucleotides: TGTGCCAGCAGTTACTCAGGCGATACGCAGTATTTT. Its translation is CASSYSGDTQYF.

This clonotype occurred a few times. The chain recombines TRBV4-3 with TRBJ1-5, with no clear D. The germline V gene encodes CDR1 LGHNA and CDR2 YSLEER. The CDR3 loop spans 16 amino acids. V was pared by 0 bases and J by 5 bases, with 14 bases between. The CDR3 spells CASSQDAVLGHQPQHF. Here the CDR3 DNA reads TGCGCCAGCAGCCAAGATGCGGTCCTGGGTCATCAGCCCCAGCATTTT.

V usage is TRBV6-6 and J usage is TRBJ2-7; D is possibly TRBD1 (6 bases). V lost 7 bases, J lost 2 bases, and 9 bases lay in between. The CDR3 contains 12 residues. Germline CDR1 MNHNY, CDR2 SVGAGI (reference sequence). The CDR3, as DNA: TGTGCCAGCACGCAGGGGACCTACGAGCAGTACTTC. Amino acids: CASTQGTYEQYF.

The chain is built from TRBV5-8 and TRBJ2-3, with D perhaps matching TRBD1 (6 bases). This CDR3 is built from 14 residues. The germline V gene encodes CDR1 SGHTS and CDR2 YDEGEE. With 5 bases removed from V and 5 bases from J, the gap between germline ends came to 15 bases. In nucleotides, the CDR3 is TGTGCCAGCAGTCCGAGGGGGAGTTTAGATACGCAGTATTTT. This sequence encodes CASSPRGSLDTQYF.

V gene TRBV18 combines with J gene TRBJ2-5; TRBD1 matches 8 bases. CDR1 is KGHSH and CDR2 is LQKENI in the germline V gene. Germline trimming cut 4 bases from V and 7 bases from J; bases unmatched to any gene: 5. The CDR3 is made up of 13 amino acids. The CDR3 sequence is CASSRGQGGTQYF. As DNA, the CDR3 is TGTGCCAGCTCACGTGGACAGGGAGGGACCCAGTACTTC.

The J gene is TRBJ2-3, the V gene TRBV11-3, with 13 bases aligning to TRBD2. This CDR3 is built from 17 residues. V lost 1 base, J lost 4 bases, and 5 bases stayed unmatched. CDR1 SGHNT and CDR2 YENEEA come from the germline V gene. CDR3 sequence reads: CASSLGRTSGGADTQYF. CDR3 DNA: TGTGCCAGCAGCTTAGGTCGGACTAGCGGGGGCGCAGATACGCAGTATTTT.

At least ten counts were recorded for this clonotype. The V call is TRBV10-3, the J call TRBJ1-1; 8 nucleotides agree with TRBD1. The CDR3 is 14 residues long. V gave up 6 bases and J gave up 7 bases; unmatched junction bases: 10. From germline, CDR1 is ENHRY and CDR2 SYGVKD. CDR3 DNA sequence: TGTGCCATCAGCCACCCGGGACAGGAAGGTGAAGCTTTCTTT. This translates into CAISHPGQEGEAFF.

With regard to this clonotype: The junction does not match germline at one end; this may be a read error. This CDR3 is CASSLEYMVALHF. CDR3 sequence (DNA): TGTGCCAGCAGCTTAGAATACATGGTCGCCTTACACTTC. V gene TRBV7-2 combines with J gene TRBJ2-5; D unclear. The CDR3 length is 13 residues. Germline CDR1 SGHTA, CDR2 FQGNSA.

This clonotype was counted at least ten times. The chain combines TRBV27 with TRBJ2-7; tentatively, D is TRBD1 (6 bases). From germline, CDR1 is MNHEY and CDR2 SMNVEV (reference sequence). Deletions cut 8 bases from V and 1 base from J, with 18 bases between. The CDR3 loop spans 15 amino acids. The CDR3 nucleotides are TGTGCCAGCCGCACCCCCCAGGGGCATTCCTACGAGCAGTACTTC. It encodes CASRTPQGHSYEQYF.

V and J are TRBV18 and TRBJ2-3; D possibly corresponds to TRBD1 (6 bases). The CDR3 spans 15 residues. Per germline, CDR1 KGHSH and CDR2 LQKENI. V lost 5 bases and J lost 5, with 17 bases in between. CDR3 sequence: CASSFPGDEGDTQYF. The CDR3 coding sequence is TGTGCCAGCTCATTCCCAGGGGATGAAGGAGATACGCAGTATTTT.

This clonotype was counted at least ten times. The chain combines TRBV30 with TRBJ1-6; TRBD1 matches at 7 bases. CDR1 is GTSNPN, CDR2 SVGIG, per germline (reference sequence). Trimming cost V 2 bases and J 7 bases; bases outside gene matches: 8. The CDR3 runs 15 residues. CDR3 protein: CAWSPRQGPNSPLHF. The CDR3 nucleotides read TGTGCCTGGAGTCCTCGACAGGGTCCCAATTCACCCCTCCACTTT.

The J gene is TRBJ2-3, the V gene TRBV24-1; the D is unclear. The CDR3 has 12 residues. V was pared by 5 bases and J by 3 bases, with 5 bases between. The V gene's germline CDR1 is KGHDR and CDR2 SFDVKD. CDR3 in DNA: TGTGCCACCAGTGGCCAAACAGATACGCAGTATTTT. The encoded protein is CATSGQTDTQYF.

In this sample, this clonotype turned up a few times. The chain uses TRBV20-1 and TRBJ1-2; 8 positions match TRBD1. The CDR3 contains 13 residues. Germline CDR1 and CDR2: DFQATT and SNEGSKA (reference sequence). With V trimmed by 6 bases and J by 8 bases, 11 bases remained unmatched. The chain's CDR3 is CSAPRGHVEGYTF. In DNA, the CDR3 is TGCAGTGCCCCCAGGGGGCACGTTGAGGGCTACACCTTC.

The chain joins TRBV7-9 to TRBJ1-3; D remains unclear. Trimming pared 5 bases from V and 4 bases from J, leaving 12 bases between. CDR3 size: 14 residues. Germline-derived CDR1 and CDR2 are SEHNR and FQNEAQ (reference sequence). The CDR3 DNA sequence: TGTGCCAGCAGCCTTAAAGGCCGGGGAAACACCATATATTTT. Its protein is CASSLKGRGNTIYF. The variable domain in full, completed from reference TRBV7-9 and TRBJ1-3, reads DTGVSQNPRHKITKRGQNVTFRCDPISEHNRLYWYRQTLGQGPEFLTYFQNEAQLEKSRLLSDRFSAERPKGSFSTLEIQRTEQGDSAMYLCASSLKGRGNTIYFGEGSWLTVV.

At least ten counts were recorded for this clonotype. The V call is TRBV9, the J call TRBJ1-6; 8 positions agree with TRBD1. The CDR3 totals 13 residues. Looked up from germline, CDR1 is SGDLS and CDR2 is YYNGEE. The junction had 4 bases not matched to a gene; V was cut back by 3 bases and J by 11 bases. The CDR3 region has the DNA TGTGCCAGCAGCGAACAGGGGGGTCCACCCCTCCACTTT. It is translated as CASSEQGGPPLHF.

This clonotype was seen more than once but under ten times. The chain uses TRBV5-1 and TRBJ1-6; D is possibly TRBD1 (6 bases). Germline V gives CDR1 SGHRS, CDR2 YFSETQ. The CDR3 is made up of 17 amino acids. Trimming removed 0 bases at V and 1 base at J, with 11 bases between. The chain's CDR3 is CASSLAQGQSYNSPLHF. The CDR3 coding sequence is TGCGCCAGCAGCTTGGCACAGGGACAATCCTATAATTCACCCCTCCACTTT.

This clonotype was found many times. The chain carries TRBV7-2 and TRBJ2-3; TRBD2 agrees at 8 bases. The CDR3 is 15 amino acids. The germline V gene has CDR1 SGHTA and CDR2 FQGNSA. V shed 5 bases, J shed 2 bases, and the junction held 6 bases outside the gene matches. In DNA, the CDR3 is TGTGCCAGCAGCCTGGGACTAGGGCCCACAGATACGCAGTATTTT. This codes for CASSLGLGPTDTQYF.

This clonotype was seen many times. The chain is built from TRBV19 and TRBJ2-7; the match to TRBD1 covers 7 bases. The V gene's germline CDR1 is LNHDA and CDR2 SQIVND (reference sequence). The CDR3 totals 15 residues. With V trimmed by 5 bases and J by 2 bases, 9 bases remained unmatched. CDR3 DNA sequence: TGTGCCAGTAGTCCCTCGACAGGGATAACCTACGAGCAGTACTTC. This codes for CASSPSTGITYEQYF.

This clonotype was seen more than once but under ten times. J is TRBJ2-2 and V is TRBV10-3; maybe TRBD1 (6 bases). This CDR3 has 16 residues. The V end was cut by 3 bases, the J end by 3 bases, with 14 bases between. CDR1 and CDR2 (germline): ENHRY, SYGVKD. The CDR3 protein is CAISDLGGRDTGELFF. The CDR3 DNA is TGTGCCATCAGTGATTTAGGGGGACGAGACACCGGGGAGCTGTTTTTT.

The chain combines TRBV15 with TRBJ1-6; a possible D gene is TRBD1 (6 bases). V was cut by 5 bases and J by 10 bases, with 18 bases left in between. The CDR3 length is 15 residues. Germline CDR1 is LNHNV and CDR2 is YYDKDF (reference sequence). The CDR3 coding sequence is TGTGCCACCAGCCGAACTCGGCAGGGGTCCTCACCCCTCCACTTT. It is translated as CATSRTRQGSSPLHF.

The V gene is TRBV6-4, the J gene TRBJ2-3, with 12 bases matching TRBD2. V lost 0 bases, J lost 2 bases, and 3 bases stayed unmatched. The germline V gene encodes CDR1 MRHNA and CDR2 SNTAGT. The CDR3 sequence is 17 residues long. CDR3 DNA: TGTGCCAGCAGTGACTCCCCTAGCGGGGGGGCCACAGATACGCAGTATTTT. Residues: CASSDSPSGGATDTQYF.

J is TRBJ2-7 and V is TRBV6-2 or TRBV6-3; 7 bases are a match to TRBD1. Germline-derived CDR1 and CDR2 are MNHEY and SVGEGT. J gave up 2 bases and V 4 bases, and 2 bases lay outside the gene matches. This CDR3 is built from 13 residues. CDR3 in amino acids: CASSWTGAYEQYF. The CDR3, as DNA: TGTGCCAGCAGTTGGACAGGAGCCTACGAGCAGTACTTC.

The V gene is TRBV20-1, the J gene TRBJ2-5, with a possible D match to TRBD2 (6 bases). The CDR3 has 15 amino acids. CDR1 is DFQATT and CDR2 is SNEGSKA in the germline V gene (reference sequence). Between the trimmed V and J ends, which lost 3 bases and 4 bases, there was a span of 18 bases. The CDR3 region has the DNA TGCAGTGCTAGCCTGGGGCAGGGAGGAGGAGAGACCCAGTACTTC. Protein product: CSASLGQGGGETQYF.

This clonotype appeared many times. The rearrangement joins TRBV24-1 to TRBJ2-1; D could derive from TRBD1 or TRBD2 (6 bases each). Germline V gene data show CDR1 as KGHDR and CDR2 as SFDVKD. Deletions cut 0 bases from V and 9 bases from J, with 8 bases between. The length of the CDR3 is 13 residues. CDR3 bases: TGTGCCACCAGTGATTTGAGGGGGGCTGAGCAGTTCTTC. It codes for CATSDLRGAEQFF.